This T cell receptor beta chain was obtained from a study of vaccination effects on CD4 cells after COVID-19. CDR3 size: 16 residues. Germline lookup yields CDR1 MGHRA and CDR2 YSYEKL. Between the trimmed V and J ends, which lost 5 bases and 4 bases, there was a span of 20 bases. A remark on this clone: As yet, its antigen is unknown.

TCRdb's copy holds only in-frame clones and misses some; the assay was immunoSEQ multiplex PCR. The data hold roughly 24,000 clones, with roughly 79% observed a single time. Sequencing followed a ViraFEST assay step that expanded antigen-specific CD4+ T cells with viral peptide pools. The culture ran for 10 days before CD4+ T cells were isolated. Participants received two doses of either the BNT162b2 or mRNA-1273 vaccine. According to the study, vaccine recipients showed no prior SARS-CoV-2 infection and negative nucleocapsid antibodies. In the cultures, half the medium was exchanged for IL-2 medium on days 3 and 7.

The TCR was taken from a human donor who received a COVID-19 vaccine. Some clones in this sample may be carry-over from other donors' samples. This chain links TRBV4-1 with TRBJ2-5; D possibly uses TRBD1 or TRBD2 (6 bases each). Sequencing used CD4+ T cells from PBMCs cultured with SARS-CoV-2 spike peptides, obtained after COVID-19 vaccination. The CDR3 here is CASSSGLLGGGETQYF. The CDR3 bases are TGCGCCAGCAGCTCGGGACTTTTAGGGGGTGGAGAGACCCAGTACTTC.